The 5 T cell receptor beta chains below were found in one sample sequenced in a study of T-cell memory formation after mild COVID-19. TCRdb fed the 5' RACE reads into MiXCR, producing one record per CDR3 protein. This sample has more than 300,000 distinct CDR3 sequences; roughly 15% occur once, and the top ten carry 22%. The specimen was PBMCs or a T cell subset sorted from them (not recorded which). All receptors derive from a man aged 18 to 35 who had mild COVID-19 (a few samples of this study predate the infection). Cell type and time point are not known.

This clonotype was counted at least ten times. This rearrangement joins TRBV14 to TRBJ2-3; 9 bases are a match to TRBD1. J lost 6 bases, V lost 5 bases, and 12 bases had no gene match. The CDR3 is 16 residues long. Looked up from germline, CDR1 is SGHDN and CDR2 is FVKESK. The CDR3 DNA reads TGTGCCAGCAGCACCGTCCAGGGACAGGGAGTCGATACGCAGTATTTT. It is translated as CASSTVQGQGVDTQYF.

The V call is TRBV10-3, the J call TRBJ2-5; a possible D gene is TRBD1 (5 bases). This CDR3 has 14 residues. Germline assignment: CDR1 ENHRY and CDR2 SYGVKD. V lost 0 bases to trimming and J lost 5 bases, with 10 bases between them. CDR3 sequence (DNA): TGTGCCATCAGTGAGTCCAGGGCTGGGGAGACCCAGTACTTC. Its protein product is CAISESRAGETQYF.

V usage is TRBV4-1 and J usage is TRBJ2-3, with TRBD1 matching over 7 bases. CDR1 is MGHRA and CDR2 is YSYEKL in the germline V gene. The CDR3 totals 13 residues. J gave up 7 bases and V 3 bases, and 4 bases lay outside the gene matches. CDR3 DNA: TGCGCCAGCAGCCATGACAGGGTACATACGCAGTATTTT. Residues: CASSHDRVHTQYF.

This clonotype was counted between two and nine times. As DNA, the CDR3 is TGCGCCAGCAGCTTTACGACCTATACCCTCGAGCAGTACTTC. Amino acids: CASSFTTYTLEQYF. The chain carries TRBV5-1 and TRBJ2-7; D unclear. This CDR3 contains 14 residues. Germline V gene lookup returns CDR1 SGHRS and CDR2 YFSETQ. The V gene lost 2 bases and the J gene lost 6 bases, with 15 bases spanning the gap.

Only a few counts were recorded for this clonotype. The V gene is TRBV28, the J gene TRBJ2-6; tentatively, D is TRBD1 (6 bases). V was shortened by 6 bases and J by 0 bases, with 15 bases between the two germline ends. The CDR3 is 17 residues long. Germline lookup yields CDR1 MDHEN and CDR2 SYDVKM. The CDR3 protein is CASSLPQGYSGANVLTF. The DNA for the CDR3 is TGTGCCAGCAGCCTCCCACAGGGATACTCTGGGGCCAACGTCCTGACTTTC.